This T cell receptor (beta chain) was observed in a study of vaccination and CD4 T cells after COVID-19. Overall study: The convalescents were made up of six males and four females, two of whom were Hispanic. Post-vaccine specimens were obtained a median 72 days after dose two (range 14 to 241).

Treatment meaning: roughly 11-day PBMC culture with coronavirus spike peptide pools or control peptides (ViraFEST assay). Fresh IL-2 medium replaced half the culture medium on days 3 and 7. CDR3 length: 12 residues. Trimming pared 6 bases from V and 7 bases from J, leaving 13 bases between. The germline gives CDR1 DFQATT, CDR2 SNEGSKA (reference sequence). Judged by abundance, this clonotype is medium-sized. What it binds is unknown. The Oncomine TCR Beta short-read assay was applied to DNA of cultured CD4+ T cells. Scientists extracted genomic DNA from CD4+ T cells grown in culture. TCRdb analysed the PCR reads with MiXCR anew, one entry per CDR3 protein. This sample carries around 16,000 distinct CDR3 sequences, 44% of them seen once, and the ten largest clones take around 3.4%.

Source material: CD4+ T cells from blood, cultured in vitro. The source is a human donor who had recovered from COVID-19. The chain employs TRBV20-1 and TRBJ1-5, with no clear D. The CDR3 DNA follows: TGCAGTGCCGTCGAGGGAGGGCAGCCCCAGCATTTT. This sequence encodes CSAVEGGQPQHF.